This TCR beta chain is drawn from a study of blood T cell repertoires in COVID-19 (dated by TCRdb to the early 2020s). Broadly, across the study: The collaborator samples originated in the United States, Italy and Spain and spanned the acute and convalescent phases of COVID-19. A freely available public database, intended as a resource for researchers studying the immune response to SARS-CoV-2, is where the repertoires were released. The sample metadata nearly always contained a de-identified subject ID, COVID-19 status, age in years and sex. The samples were drawn from the first 160 participants of the ongoing ImmuneRACE study and from 950 to 1,500 subjects provided by 6 global collaborators. Subjects who had been exposed to COVID-19, were actively infected with it, or had recovered from it provided the deeply sampled blood TCRbeta repertoires that made up the dataset. The prospective study material was composed of cDNA or gDNA derived from T cells, B-cell-depleted T cells, or PBMCs. Where available, HLA class I and class II types were obtained from metadata supplied by the sample provider rather than from assay-based typing. Overall study outcomes, separate from this receptor: The quantity of clinical and demographic metadata differed by source and by participant and was supplied without curation.

The CDR3 has 15 amino acids, counting the end cysteine and phenylalanine. Only CDR3 DNA is held: 45 bases, read in frame from base 1. CDR1 and CDR2, per the germline V gene (reference sequence), are LNHDA and SQIVND. Trimming costs V 4 bases and J 0 bases, and their ends lie 12 bases apart. In Seattle, one collaborating source enrolled patients while the infection was active and tracked those patients longitudinally over the course of disease. Whole blood was collected in K2EDTA tubes by collaborating institutions according to the institutions' own protocols. For TCRbeta analysis, collaborator samples were shipped as frozen whole blood, as isolated PBMCs, or as DNA extracted from either sample type. On this clone: The antigen it binds to is not known. It has no much larger one-base neighbor in the sample; base qualities were not kept.

The immunoSEQ Assay, a bias-controlled multiplex PCR, was used to amplify TCRbeta CDR3 regions from genomic DNA. The authors' analysis ran thus. The number of nucleated cells in each sample was estimated by amplification of reference gene primers within the assay. Sequence reads were collapsed and filtered to measure the absolute abundance of every unique TCRbeta CDR3 rearrangement. For each sample, productive Simpson clonality was calculated as the square root of Simpson's diversity index across productive rearrangements. TCRdb took over this immuneACCESS table, retaining in-frame rearrangements with V and J assigned. Such tables are incomplete; in checked studies, under half of the missing clones stem from an unresolved V gene, and the remainder is unexplained. V, J and clone size reflect that table, while D and trimming were determined from the DNA. Across this sample there are about 160,000 clones, with 82% seen only once. The ten largest clonotypes hold more than 6% of the sample.

The V and J genes are TRBV19 and TRBJ1-1; TRBD1 might be the D gene, on 5 matching bases. Source material: peripheral blood. This sequence originates from a woman between 40 and 50 years old with COVID-19, enrolled during active disease. The CDR3: CASSTWGGVNTEAFF. The sequenced DNA: TGTGCCAGTAGTACCTGGGGAGGGGTGAACACTGAAGCTTTCTTT.